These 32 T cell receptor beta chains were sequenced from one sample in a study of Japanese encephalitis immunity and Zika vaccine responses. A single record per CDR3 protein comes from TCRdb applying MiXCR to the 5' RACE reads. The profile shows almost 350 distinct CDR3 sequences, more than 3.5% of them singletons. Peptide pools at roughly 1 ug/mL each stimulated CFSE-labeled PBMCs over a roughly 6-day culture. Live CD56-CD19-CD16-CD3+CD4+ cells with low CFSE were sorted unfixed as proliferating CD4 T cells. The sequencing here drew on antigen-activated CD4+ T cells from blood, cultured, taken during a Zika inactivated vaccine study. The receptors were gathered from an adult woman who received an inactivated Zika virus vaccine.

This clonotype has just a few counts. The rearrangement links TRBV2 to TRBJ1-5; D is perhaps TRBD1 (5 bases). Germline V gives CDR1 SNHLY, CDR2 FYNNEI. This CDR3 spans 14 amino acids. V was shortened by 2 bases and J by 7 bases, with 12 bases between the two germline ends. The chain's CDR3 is CASSESSREQPQHF. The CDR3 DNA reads TGTGCCAGCAGTGAATCGAGCAGGGAACAGCCCCAGCATTTT.

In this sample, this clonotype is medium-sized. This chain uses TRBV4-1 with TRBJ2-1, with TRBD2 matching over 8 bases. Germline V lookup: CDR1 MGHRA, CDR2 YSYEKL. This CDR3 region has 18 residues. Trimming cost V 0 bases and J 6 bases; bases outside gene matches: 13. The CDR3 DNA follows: TGCGCCAGCAGCCAAGAGCAACGGGGGGGCGGCGGTATCAATGAGCAGTTCTTC. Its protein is CASSQEQRGGGGINEQFF.

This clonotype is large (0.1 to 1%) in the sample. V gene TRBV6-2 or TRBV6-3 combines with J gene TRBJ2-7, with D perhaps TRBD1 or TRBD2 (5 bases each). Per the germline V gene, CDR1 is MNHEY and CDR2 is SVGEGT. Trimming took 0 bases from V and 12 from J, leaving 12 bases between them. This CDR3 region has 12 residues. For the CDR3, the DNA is TGTGCCAGCAGTTACTCAACCGGGGCCCCGTACTTC. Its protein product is CASSYSTGAPYF.

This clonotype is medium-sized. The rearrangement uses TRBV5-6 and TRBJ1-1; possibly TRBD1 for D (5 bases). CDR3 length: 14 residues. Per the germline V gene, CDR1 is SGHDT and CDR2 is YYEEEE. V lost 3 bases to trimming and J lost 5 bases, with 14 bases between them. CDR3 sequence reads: CASSSNPGGTEAFF. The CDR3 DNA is TGTGCCAGCAGCTCCAACCCGGGGGGGACTGAAGCTTTCTTT.

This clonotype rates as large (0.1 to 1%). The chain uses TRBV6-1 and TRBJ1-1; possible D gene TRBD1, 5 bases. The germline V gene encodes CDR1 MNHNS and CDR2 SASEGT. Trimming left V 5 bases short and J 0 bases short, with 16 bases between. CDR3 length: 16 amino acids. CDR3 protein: CASSWYGGQMNTEAFF. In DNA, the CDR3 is TGTGCCAGCAGTTGGTATGGGGGTCAAATGAACACTGAAGCTTTCTTT.

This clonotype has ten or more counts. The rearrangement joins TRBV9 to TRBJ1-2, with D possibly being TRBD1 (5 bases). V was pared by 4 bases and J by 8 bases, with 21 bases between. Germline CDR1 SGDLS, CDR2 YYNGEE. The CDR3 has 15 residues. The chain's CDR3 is CASSTRRSGGDGYTF. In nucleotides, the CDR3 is TGTGCCAGCAGCACACGAAGGTCGGGAGGGGACGGCTACACCTTC.

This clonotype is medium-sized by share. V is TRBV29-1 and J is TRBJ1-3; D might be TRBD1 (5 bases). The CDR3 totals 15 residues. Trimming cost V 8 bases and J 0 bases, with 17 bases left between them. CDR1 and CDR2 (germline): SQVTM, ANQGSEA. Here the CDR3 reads CSFTNGGVSGNTIYF. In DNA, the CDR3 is TGCAGCTTTACCAATGGGGGTGTCTCTGGAAACACCATATATTTT.

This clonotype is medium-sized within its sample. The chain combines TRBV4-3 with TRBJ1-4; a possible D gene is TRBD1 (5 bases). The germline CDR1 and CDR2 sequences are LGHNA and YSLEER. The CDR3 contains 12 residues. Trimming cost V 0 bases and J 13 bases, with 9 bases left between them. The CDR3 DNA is TGCGCCAGCAGCCAAGAGAGGGGAGGACTGTTTTTT. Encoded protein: CASSQERGGLFF.

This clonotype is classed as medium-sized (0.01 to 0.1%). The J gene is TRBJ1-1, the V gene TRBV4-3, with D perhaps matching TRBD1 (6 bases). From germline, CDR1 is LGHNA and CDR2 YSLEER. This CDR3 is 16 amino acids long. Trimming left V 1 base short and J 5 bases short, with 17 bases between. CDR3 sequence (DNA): TGCGCCAGCAGCCAAGTCGAGGGGGGGACCGGTACTGAAGCTTTCTTT. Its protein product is CASSQVEGGTGTEAFF.

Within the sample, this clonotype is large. The CDR3 DNA reads TGTGCCAGCAGCCTCCGACTAGCGGGGGGAGGCGTTGAGCAGTTCTTC. It is translated as CASSLRLAGGGVEQFF. This chain connects TRBV14 to TRBJ2-1, with TRBD2 identical over 13 bases. The length of the CDR3 is 16 residues. With 4 bases clipped from V and 9 bases from J, the junction kept 9 bases outside the gene matches. The germline V gene has CDR1 SGHDN and CDR2 FVKESK.

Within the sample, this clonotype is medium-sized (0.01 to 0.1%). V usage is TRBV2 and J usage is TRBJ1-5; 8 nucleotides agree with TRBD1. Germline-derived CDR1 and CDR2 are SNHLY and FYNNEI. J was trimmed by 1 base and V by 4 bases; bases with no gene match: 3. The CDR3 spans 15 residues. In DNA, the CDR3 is TGTGCCAGCAGTGGTAACAGGGGGAGCAATCAGCCCCAGCATTTT. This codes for CASSGNRGSNQPQHF. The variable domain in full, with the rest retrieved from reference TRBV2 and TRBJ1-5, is EPEVTQTPSHQVTQMGQEVILRCVPISNHLYFYWYRQILGQKVEFLVSFYNNEISEKSEIFDDQFSVERPDGSNFTLKIRSTKLEDSAMYFCASSGNRGSNQPQHFGDGTRLSIL.

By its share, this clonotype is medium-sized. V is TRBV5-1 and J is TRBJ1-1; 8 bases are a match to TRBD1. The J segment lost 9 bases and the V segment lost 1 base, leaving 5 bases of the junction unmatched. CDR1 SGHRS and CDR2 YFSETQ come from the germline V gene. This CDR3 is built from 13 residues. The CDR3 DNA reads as TGCGCCAGCAGCTTGCAGGACAGGGACCAAGCTTTCTTT. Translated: CASSLQDRDQAFF.

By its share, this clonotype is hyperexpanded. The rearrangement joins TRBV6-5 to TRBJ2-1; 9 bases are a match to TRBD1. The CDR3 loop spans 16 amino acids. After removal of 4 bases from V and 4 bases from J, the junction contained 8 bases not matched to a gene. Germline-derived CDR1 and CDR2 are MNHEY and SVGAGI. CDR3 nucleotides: TGTGCCAGCAGTTCCTGGGGACAGGGAGATTACAATGAGCAGTTCTTC. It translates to CASSSWGQGDYNEQFF.

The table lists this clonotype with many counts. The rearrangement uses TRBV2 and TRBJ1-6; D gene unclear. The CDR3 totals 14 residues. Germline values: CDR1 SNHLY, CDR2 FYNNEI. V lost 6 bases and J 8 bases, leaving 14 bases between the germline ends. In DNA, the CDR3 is TGTGCCAGCAGGGTCCAGTCCTCTCATTCACCCCTCCACTTT. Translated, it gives CASRVQSSHSPLHF.

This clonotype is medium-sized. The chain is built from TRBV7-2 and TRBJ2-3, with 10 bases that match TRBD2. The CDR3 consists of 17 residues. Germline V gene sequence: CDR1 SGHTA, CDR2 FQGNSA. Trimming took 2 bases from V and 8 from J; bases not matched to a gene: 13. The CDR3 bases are TGTGCCAGCAGCTTATTAAGCGGGGGGGCAGTCGGGACTACGCAGTATTTT. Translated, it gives CASSLLSGGAVGTTQYF.

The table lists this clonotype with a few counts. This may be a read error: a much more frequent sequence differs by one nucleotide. The CDR3 reads CASSLRHGMNTEAFF. CDR3 nucleotide sequence: TGTGCCAGCAGCCTAAGACATGGGATGAACACTGAAGCTTTCTTT. The V call is TRBV9, the J call TRBJ1-1; no clear D. The CDR3 length is 15 residues. Trimming left V 4 bases short and J 0 bases short, with 13 bases between. In germline, CDR1 is SGDLS, CDR2 YYNGEE.

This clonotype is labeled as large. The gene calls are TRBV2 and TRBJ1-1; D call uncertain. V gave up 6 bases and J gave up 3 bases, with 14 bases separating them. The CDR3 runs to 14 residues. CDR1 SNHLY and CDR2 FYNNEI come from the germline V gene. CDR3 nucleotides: TGTGCCAGCAGACCGCAAAGTATCGACACTGAAGCTTTCTTT. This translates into CASRPQSIDTEAFF.

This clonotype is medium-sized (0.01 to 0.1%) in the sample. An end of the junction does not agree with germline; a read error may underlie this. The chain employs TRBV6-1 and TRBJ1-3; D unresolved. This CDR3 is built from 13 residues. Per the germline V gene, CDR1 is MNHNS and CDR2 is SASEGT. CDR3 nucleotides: TGTGCCAGCAGTGAAATGGGCAGCCTTCCACCGTTTTTT. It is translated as CASSEMGSLPPFF.

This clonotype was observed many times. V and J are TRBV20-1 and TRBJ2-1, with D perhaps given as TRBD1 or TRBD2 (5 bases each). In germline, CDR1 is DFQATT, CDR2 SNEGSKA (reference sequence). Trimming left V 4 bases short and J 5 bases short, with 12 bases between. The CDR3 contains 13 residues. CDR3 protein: CSANRGQHNEQFF. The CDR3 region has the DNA TGCAGTGCTAACCGGGGCCAACACAATGAGCAGTTCTTC.

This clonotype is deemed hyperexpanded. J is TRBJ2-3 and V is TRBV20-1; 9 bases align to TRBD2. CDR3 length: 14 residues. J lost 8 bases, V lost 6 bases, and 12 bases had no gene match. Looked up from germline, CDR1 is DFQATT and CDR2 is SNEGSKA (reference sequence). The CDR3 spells CSAPRAGGPGTQYF. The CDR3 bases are TGCAGTGCCCCACGGGCGGGGGGGCCCGGTACGCAGTATTTT.

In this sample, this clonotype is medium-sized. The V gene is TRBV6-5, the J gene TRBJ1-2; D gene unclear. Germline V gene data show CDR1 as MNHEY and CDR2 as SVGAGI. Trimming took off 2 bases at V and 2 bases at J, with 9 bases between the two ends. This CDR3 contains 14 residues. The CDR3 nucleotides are TGTGCCAGCAGTTACCGGGAATCCAACTATGGCTACACCTTC. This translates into CASSYRESNYGYTF.

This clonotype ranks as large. Written as DNA, the CDR3 is TGTGCCAGCAGCCCTCAGGGGGTCAGTACTTACTCACCCCTCCACTTT. Its protein product is CASSPQGVSTYSPLHF. The chain uses TRBV7-2 and TRBJ1-6; 7 positions agree with TRBD1. The CDR3 is 16 residues long. Trimming removed 5 bases from V and 10 bases from J; junction bases left unmatched: 14. CDR1 and CDR2 from the germline V gene are SGHTA and FQGNSA.

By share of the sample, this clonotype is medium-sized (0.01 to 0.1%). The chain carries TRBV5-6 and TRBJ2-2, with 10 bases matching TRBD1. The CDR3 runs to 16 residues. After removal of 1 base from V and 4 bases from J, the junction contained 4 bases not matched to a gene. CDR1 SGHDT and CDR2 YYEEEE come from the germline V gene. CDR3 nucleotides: TGTGCCAGCAGCTTGTCGGGACAGGGGCCCACCGGGGAGCTGTTTTTT. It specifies CASSLSGQGPTGELFF.

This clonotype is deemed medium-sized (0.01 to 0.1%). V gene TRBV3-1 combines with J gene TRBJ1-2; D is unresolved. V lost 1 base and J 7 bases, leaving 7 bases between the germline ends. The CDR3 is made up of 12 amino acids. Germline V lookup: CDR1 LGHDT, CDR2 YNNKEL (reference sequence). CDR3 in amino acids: CASSQAGGGYTF. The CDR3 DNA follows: TGTGCCAGCAGCCAAGCCGGTGGTGGCTACACCTTC.

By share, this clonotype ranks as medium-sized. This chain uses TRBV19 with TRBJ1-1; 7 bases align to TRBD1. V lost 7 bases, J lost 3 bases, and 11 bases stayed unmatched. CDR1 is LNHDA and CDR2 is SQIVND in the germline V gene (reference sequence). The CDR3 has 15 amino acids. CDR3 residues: CASKGGGGTDTEAFF. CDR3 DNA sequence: TGTGCCAGTAAAGGGGGCGGGGGGACGGACACTGAAGCTTTCTTT. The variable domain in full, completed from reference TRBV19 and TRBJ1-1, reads DGGITQSPKYLFRKEGQNVTLSCEQNLNHDAMYWYRQDPGQGLRLIYYSQIVNDFQKGDIAEGYSVSREKKESFPLTVTSAQKNPTAFYLCASKGGGGTDTEAFFGQGTRLTVV.

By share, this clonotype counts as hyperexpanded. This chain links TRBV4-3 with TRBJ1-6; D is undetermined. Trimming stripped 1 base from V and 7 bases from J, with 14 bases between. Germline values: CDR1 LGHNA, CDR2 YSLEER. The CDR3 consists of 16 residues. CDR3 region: CASSQGEGWANSPLHF. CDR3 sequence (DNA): TGCGCCAGCAGCCAAGGCGAGGGCTGGGCCAATTCACCCCTCCACTTT.

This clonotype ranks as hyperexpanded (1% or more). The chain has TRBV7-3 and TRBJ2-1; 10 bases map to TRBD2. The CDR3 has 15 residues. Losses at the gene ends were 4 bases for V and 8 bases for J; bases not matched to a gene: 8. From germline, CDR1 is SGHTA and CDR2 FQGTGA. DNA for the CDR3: TGTGCCAGCAGCTCACAAGCGGGGGGGCCTCATGAGCAGTTCTTC. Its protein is CASSSQAGGPHEQFF.

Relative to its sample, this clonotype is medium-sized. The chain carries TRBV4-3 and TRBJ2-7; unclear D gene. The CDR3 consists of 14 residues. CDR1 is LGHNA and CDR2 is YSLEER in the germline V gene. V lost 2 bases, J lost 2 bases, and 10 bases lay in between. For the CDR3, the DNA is TGCGCCAGCAGCCAATCATACCCAACCTACGAGCAGTACTTC. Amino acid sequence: CASSQSYPTYEQYF.

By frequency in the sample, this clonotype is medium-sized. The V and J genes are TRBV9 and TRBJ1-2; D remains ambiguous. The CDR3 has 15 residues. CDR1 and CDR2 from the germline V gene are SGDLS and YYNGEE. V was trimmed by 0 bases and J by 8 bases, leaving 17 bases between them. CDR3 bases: TGTGCCAGCAGCGTAGATAGCGGACCTTCGGGAGGCTACACCTTC. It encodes CASSVDSGPSGGYTF.

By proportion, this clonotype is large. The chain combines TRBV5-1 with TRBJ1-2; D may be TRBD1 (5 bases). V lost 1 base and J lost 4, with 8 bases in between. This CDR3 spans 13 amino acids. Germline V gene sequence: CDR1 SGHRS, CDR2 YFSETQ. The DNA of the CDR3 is TGCGCCAGCAGCTTGAGCGGGGGCTATGGCTACACCTTC. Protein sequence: CASSLSGGYGYTF. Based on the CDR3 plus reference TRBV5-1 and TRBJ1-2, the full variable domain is KAGVTQTPRYLIKTRGQQVTLSCSPISGHRSVSWYQQTPGQGLQFLFEYFSETQRNKGNFPGRFSGRQFSNSRSEMNVSTLELGDSALYLCASSLSGGYGYTFGSGTRLTVV.

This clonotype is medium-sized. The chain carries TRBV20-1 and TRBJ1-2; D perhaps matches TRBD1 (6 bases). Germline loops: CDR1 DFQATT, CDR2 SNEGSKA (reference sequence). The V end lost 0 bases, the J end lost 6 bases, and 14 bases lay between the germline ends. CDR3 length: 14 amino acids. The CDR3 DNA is TGCAGTGCTAGAGACGATACAGGGACCCATGGCTACACCTTC. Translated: CSARDDTGTHGYTF.

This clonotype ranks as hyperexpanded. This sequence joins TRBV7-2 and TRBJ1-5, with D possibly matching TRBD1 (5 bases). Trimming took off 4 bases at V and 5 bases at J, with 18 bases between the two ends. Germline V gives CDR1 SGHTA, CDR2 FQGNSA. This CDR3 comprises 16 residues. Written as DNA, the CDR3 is TGTGCCAGCAGCTCCCAATACACAGGCGGCTATCAGCCCCAGCATTTT. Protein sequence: CASSSQYTGGYQPQHF.